In its sample, the clone carrying this T cell receptor (beta chain) was seen a few times. Its antigen is not known. The sample belongs to a study of T-cell memory formation after mild COVID-19. Study-level background: Largely donor-specific sequence clusters came from two donors. Points from the study as a whole: Those CD4+ clones that contracted were mainly in CM and EM (CD8+ ones in EMRA). A second wave expanding day 15 to 37 was CD4+-biased; contracting clones were balanced. Memory cells collected pre-infection included some clones that later responded, suggesting cross-reactive memory joined.

From germline, CDR1 is SEHNR and CDR2 FQNEAQ (reference sequence). The CDR3 is 13 residues long. The V and J ends lost 0 bases and 6 bases respectively, with 8 bases between them. TCRdb re-called the 5' RACE reads with MiXCR, one entry per CDR3 protein. The table shows about 560,000 distinct CDR3 sequences, with about a fifth occurring only once. The sequenced sample was PBMCs or a T cell subset sorted from them (not recorded which). This rearrangement joins TRBV7-9 to TRBJ1-2; D not resolved. This clonotype was obtained from an adult woman who had mild COVID-19 (a few samples of this study predate the infection). Cell type and time point are not known. The CDR3 is CASSLASRDGYTF. In nucleotides, the CDR3 is TGTGCCAGCAGCTTAGCGTCGCGGGATGGCTACACCTTC.